These T cell receptor beta chains were read from a single sample in a study of blood T cell repertoires in COVID-19. TCRdb's table, derived via immunoSEQ multiplex PCR, lists solely in-frame clones and lacks some. The profile shows 95,000 to 100,000 clones, approximately 81% of them singletons. The specimen was peripheral blood. These receptors came from a woman aged 70 to 79 with active or convalescent COVID-19. Each CDR3 is given with its conserved first and last residue. The D gene is left open where the match is weak. Rows give clone size only sometimes, using once, few, many, or a class for an expanded clone.

J,V,D,size,CDR3,DNA
TRBJ2-1,TRBV5-6,TRBD1,.,CASSSRGTEIYNEQFF,TGTGCCAGCAGCTCACGTGGGACAGAGATCTACAATGAGCAGTTCTTC
TRBJ2-6,TRBV28,.,.,CASSFHSGANVLTF,TGTGCCAGCAGTTTTCACTCTGGGGCCAACGTCCTGACTTTC
TRBJ1-2,TRBV19,.,.,CASIGAAAGWRGYTF,TGTGCCAGTATAGGCGCTGCAGCAGGTTGGCGAGGCTACACCTTC
TRBJ2-7,TRBV28,.,.,CASRRVVTPPNEQYF,TGTGCCAGCAGACGGGTGGTAACCCCACCTAACGAGCAGTACTTC
TRBJ1-3,TRBV5-5,TRBD1,.,CASSLGGTAFSGNTIYF,TGTGCCAGCAGCTTGGGTGGGACAGCATTTTCTGGAAACACCATATATTTT
TRBJ2-7,TRBV29-1,TRBD2,.,CSVGTSGDSYEQYF,TGCAGCGTTGGGACTAGCGGGGACTCCTACGAGCAGTACTTC
TRBJ1-6,TRBV9,TRBD1,once,CASSASWTGGGSPLHF,TGTGCCAGCAGCGCTAGCTGGACAGGGGGCGGTTCACCCCTCCACTTT
TRBJ1-4,TRBV9,TRBD1,.,CASSVEGTGGEKLFF,TGTGCCAGCAGCGTAGAGGGTACAGGGGGCGAAAAACTGTTTTTT
TRBJ1-1,TRBV5-4,.,.,CASTPGGARGLNTEAFF,TGTGCCAGCACCCCCGGGGGGGCCCGAGGTCTGAACACTGAAGCTTTCTTT
TRBJ1-5,TRBV6-1,TRBD1,.,CASSAPGTGGWSNQPQHF,TGTGCCAGCAGTGCCCCCGGGACAGGGGGCTGGAGCAATCAGCCCCAGCATTTT
TRBJ2-1,TRBV7-6,TRBD1,.,CASSDFGTGGNEQFF,TGTGCCAGCAGCGATTTTGGGACAGGGGGAAATGAGCAGTTCTTC
TRBJ2-3,TRBV9,.,once,CASSARVGTDTQYF,TGTGCCAGCAGCGCCCGGGTTGGAACAGATACGCAGTATTTT
TRBJ2-5,TRBV7-2,TRBD2,.,CASSQRWEGETQYF,TGTGCCAGCAGCCAACGGTGGGAGGGGGAGACCCAGTACTTC